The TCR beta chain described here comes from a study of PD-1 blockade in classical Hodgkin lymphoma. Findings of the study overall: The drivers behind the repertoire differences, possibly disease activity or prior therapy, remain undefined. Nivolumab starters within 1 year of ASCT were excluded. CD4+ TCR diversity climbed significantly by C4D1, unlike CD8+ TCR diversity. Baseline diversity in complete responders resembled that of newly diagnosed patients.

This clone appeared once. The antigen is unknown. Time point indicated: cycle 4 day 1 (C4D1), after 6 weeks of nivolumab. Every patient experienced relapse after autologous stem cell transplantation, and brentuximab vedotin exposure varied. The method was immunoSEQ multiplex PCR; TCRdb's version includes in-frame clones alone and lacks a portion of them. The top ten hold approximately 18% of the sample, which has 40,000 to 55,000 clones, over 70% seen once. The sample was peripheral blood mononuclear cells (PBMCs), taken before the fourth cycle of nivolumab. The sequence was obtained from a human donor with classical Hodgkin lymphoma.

Here the CDR3 DNA reads TGCGCCAGCAGCGACTCTGGGGCCAACGTCCTGACTTTC. Translation: CASSDSGANVLTF. The J gene is TRBJ2-6, the V gene TRBV10-1, with D uncertain. The V end was cut by 6 bases, the J end by 0 bases, with 3 bases between. The CDR3 is 13 residues long. Germline-derived CDR1 and CDR2 are WNHNN and SYGVQD (reference sequence).